Presented here are 25 T cell receptor beta chains from one specimen sequenced in a study of blood T cell repertoires in COVID-19. Data came from immunoSEQ multiplex PCR; TCRdb stores just in-frame clones and leaves some out. This sample has approximately 150,000 clones, with 80% to 90% found just once. Source material: peripheral blood. The receptors stem from a woman in her 50s with acute or convalescent COVID-19.

The J gene is TRBJ1-4, the V gene TRBV7-9; tentative D call: TRBD1 (5 bases). Germline CDR1 SEHNR, CDR2 FQNEAQ (reference sequence). This CDR3 is 14 amino acids long. Trimming pared 5 bases from V and 8 bases from J, leaving 15 bases between. Here the CDR3 DNA reads TGTGCCAGCAGCCCCTCGGGGGGGAGAGAAAAACTGTTTTTT. It specifies CASSPSGGREKLFF.

Here the CDR3 DNA reads TGTGCCAGCAGAGTGACTAGCACAGATACGCAGTATTTT. As protein: CASRVTSTDTQYF. The chain employs TRBV6-5 and TRBJ2-3; no clear D gene. The CDR3 is made up of 13 amino acids. V was trimmed by 6 bases and J by 0 bases, leaving 7 bases between them. Germline V CDR1 and CDR2: MNHEY, SVGAGI.

V is TRBV19 and J is TRBJ1-2; D unclear. The CDR3 covers 14 residues. From germline, CDR1 is LNHDA and CDR2 SQIVND (reference sequence). V lost 5 bases and J 0 bases, leaving 10 bases between the germline ends. CDR3 sequence: CASSRLGSNYGYTF. CDR3 sequence (DNA): TGTGCCAGTAGTCGTCTCGGGTCTAACTATGGCTACACCTTC.

Written as DNA, the CDR3 is TGCGCCAGCATCGGTAGCGGGCCCACAGATACGCAGTATTTT. Its protein product is CASIGSGPTDTQYF. The chain combines TRBV5-1 with TRBJ2-3; 7 bases match TRBD2. The germline V gene encodes CDR1 SGHRS and CDR2 YFSETQ. V shed 6 bases and J 2 bases; nucleotides not matched to a gene: 6. This CDR3 is 14 amino acids long.

This chain connects TRBV6-5 to TRBJ2-7, with 8 bases matching TRBD1. Germline V CDR1 and CDR2: MNHEY, SVGAGI. V lost 7 bases and J lost 2; bases outside the gene matches: 7. This CDR3 region has 14 residues. CDR3 coding DNA: TGTGCCAGCACCCAGCAGACAGGGGCCTACGAGCAGTACTTC. Protein: CASTQQTGAYEQYF.

This chain joins TRBV9 and TRBJ1-1, with D hard to call. The CDR3 is 12 residues long. V lost 3 bases and J 8 bases, leaving 11 bases between the germline ends. Per germline, CDR1 SGDLS and CDR2 YYNGEE. Here the CDR3 reads CASSAQSREAFF. The CDR3 bases are TGTGCCAGCAGCGCCCAGTCTAGGGAAGCTTTCTTT.

This chain uses TRBV7-9 with TRBJ2-2; D unclear. V shed 5 bases and J shed 6 bases, with 10 bases lying between them. The germline CDR1 and CDR2 sequences are SEHNR and FQNEAQ (reference sequence). The CDR3 extends over 13 amino acids. CDR3 protein: CASSPLSAGELFF. CDR3 DNA: TGTGCCAGCAGCCCCCTCAGCGCCGGGGAGCTGTTTTTT.

The chain combines TRBV5-5 with TRBJ2-1; D possibly corresponds to TRBD1 (6 bases). Germline V gene sequence: CDR1 SGHKS, CDR2 YYEKEE (reference sequence). V shed 10 bases and J shed 0 bases, with 14 bases lying between them. The CDR3 is made up of 14 amino acids. The CDR3 reads CAGKRDNSYNEQFF. Written as DNA, the CDR3 is TGTGCCGGGAAACGGGACAACTCCTACAATGAGCAGTTCTTC.

The chain has TRBV29-1 and TRBJ1-2, with unresolved D. This CDR3 region has 12 residues. The V gene's germline CDR1 is SQVTM and CDR2 ANQGSEA. Trimming cost V 3 bases and J 2 bases, with 7 bases left between them. Here the CDR3 DNA reads TGCAGCGTTGAGAGTTGGAACTATGGCTACACCTTC. Its translation is CSVESWNYGYTF.

This chain links TRBV19 with TRBJ1-1; 8 positions match TRBD1. Germline CDR1 and CDR2: LNHDA and SQIVND (reference sequence). The trim removed 7 bases at V and 12 bases at J, leaving 7 bases unmatched. The CDR3 is made up of 11 amino acids. The CDR3 DNA sequence: TGTGCCAGTACCCCAGGGGGCACGACTTTCTTT. Its protein product is CASTPGGTTFF.

This clone was counted between two and nine times. V is TRBV2 and J is TRBJ1-4, with D tentatively TRBD1 (5 bases). Germline V gene sequence: CDR1 SNHLY, CDR2 FYNNEI. This CDR3 has 12 residues. Trimming stripped 9 bases from V and 10 bases from J, with 15 bases between. CDR3 sequence: CASVRIGVKLFF. The DNA for the CDR3 is TGTGCCAGTGTGAGGATAGGGGTAAAACTGTTTTTT.

This chain connects TRBV19 to TRBJ2-3; D unclear. V gave up 4 bases and J gave up 6 bases, with 14 bases separating them. There are 14 residues in the CDR3. CDR1 and CDR2 from the germline V gene are LNHDA and SQIVND (reference sequence). CDR3 sequence reads: CASSKEIVGDTQYF. The CDR3, as DNA: TGTGCCAGTAGTAAAGAAATTGTGGGCGATACGCAGTATTTT.

In DNA, the CDR3 is TGTGCCAGTAGTACTCGGACCGGGGGAAATTCACCCCTCCACTTT. This encodes CASSTRTGGNSPLHF. The gene calls are TRBV19 and TRBJ1-6; D may be TRBD1 (5 bases). Germline CDR1 and CDR2: LNHDA and SQIVND (reference sequence). Trimming took 4 bases from V and 7 from J, leaving 14 bases between them. This CDR3 spans 15 amino acids.

The chain has TRBV19 and TRBJ2-7; 7 bases agree with TRBD2. The CDR3 runs to 16 residues. V shed 3 bases, J shed 5 bases, and the junction held 13 bases outside the gene matches. The germline V gene has CDR1 LNHDA and CDR2 SQIVND (reference sequence). Here the CDR3 reads CASSIRAGRGFHEQYF. DNA of the CDR3: TGTGCCAGTAGTATTCGAGCGGGGAGAGGTTTCCACGAGCAGTACTTC.

The chain joins TRBV5-1 to TRBJ2-2, with a possible D match to TRBD1 (6 bases). The CDR3 contains 11 residues. V was trimmed by 6 bases and J by 8 bases, leaving 8 bases between them. Germline-derived CDR1 and CDR2 are SGHRS and YFSETQ. The CDR3 is CASNREGELFF. DNA of the CDR3: TGCGCCAGCAACAGGGAGGGGGAGCTGTTTTTT.

The chain links TRBV10-3 to TRBJ2-1, with 7 nucleotides matching TRBD2. V shed 6 bases, J shed 2 bases, and the junction held 4 bases outside the gene matches. The CDR3 consists of 14 residues. CDR1 is ENHRY, CDR2 SYGVKD, per germline. The CDR3: CAIRAAGPYNEQFF. The CDR3 nucleotides are TGTGCCATCAGAGCAGCGGGGCCCTACAATGAGCAGTTCTTC.

V usage is TRBV7-3 and J usage is TRBJ1-5; no clear D. The V end was cut by 6 bases, the J end by 7 bases, with 10 bases between. The CDR3 is 12 residues long. Germline CDR1 reads SGHTA; CDR2 reads FQGTGA. The CDR3 DNA reads as TGTGCCAGCAGGAGACGGGTCCAGCCCCAGCATTTT. Translating gives CASRRRVQPQHF.

The DNA for the CDR3 is TGTGCCAGCAGCTTATCTAGCGGGAGGGCAGATACGCAGTATTTT. Encoded protein: CASSLSSGRADTQYF. The rearrangement joins TRBV7-9 to TRBJ2-3; 12 positions match TRBD2. CDR1 is SEHNR and CDR2 is FQNEAQ in the germline V gene (reference sequence). The CDR3 has 15 residues. The J segment lost 4 bases and the V segment lost 2 bases, leaving 1 base of the junction unmatched.

V usage is TRBV19 and J usage is TRBJ2-5; 7 nucleotides line up with TRBD2. The trim removed 4 bases at V and 5 bases at J, leaving 13 bases unmatched. Germline V gene lookup returns CDR1 LNHDA and CDR2 SQIVND (reference sequence). CDR3 length: 16 amino acids. The CDR3 loop is CASSTYPGTMRETQYF. The CDR3 DNA reads TGTGCCAGTAGTACCTACCCCGGGACTATGAGGGAGACCCAGTACTTC.

V is TRBV6-6 and J is TRBJ1-5; no reliable D call. With 5 bases removed from V and 6 bases from J, the gap between germline ends came to 8 bases. CDR1 MNHNY and CDR2 SVGAGI come from the germline V gene (reference sequence). The CDR3 sequence is 12 residues long. The CDR3 region has the DNA TGTGCCAGCAGTACTGACACTCAGCCCCAGCATTTT. Its protein is CASSTDTQPQHF.

This clone has just one count. This sequence joins TRBV7-9 and TRBJ2-1; the match to TRBD2 covers 10 bases. J was trimmed by 2 bases and V by 5 bases; bases with no gene match: 15. Germline CDR1 SEHNR, CDR2 FQNEAQ (reference sequence). This CDR3 comprises 19 residues. CDR3 DNA: TGTGCCAGCAGCAATAGCCTAGTAGCGGGAGGAGTACCCTACAATGAGCAGTTCTTC. This codes for CASSNSLVAGGVPYNEQFF.

This chain uses TRBV5-1 with TRBJ2-7, with D maybe TRBD2 (6 bases). The CDR3 totals 15 residues. CDR1 and CDR2 from the germline V gene are SGHRS and YFSETQ. Trimming left V 0 bases short and J 3 bases short, with 13 bases between. The CDR3 DNA reads as TGCGCCAGCAGCTTGGCCACGGACGGGAGCTACGAGCAGTACTTC. Protein sequence: CASSLATDGSYEQYF.

J is TRBJ1-2 and V is TRBV6-1; 7 bases align to TRBD1. The J segment lost 5 bases and the V segment lost 3 bases, leaving 3 bases of the junction unmatched. The CDR3 contains 13 residues. Germline V lookup: CDR1 MNHNS, CDR2 SASEGT. CDR3 DNA sequence: TGTGCCAGCAGTGAGAGGGGGCAGTATGGCTACACCTTC. It specifies CASSERGQYGYTF.

J is TRBJ1-5 and V is TRBV6-1; maybe TRBD1 (5 bases). The length of the CDR3 is 17 residues. In germline, CDR1 is MNHNS, CDR2 SASEGT. Trimming removed 2 bases at V and 8 bases at J, with 22 bases between. The CDR3 region is CASSENGASILGEPQHF. CDR3 in DNA: TGTGCCAGCAGTGAAAACGGCGCCAGCATATTAGGGGAGCCCCAGCATTTT.

The chain joins TRBV12-3 or TRBV12-4 to TRBJ1-6; perhaps TRBD1 as D (5 bases). V shed 6 bases and J shed 9 bases, with 12 bases lying between them. The CDR3 is 13 amino acids. The CDR3 DNA is TGTGCCAGCAGAACAGGCCTGGCTTCACCCCTCCACTTT. Translated: CASRTGLASPLHF.